This T cell receptor beta chain was recorded in a study of radiation and T cells in renal cell carcinoma (dated by TCRdb to 2019 to 2021). Turning to the overall study: A total of 50 to 55 samples underwent TCR beta sequencing, made up of approximately 26 tumors and about 27 peripheral blood samples. The last blood draw happened 4 weeks after radiation, timed to coincide with nephrectomy. Across all 53 samples, roughly 3,700,000 unique CDR3 nucleotide sequences encoding over 2.5 million unique CDR3 amino acid sequences were identified.

TCR beta libraries were generated from genomic DNA with the immunoSEQ kit, following the manufacturer's recommendations. For library preparation, a first multiplex PCR was performed with proprietary primers, followed by a second PCR in which unique barcodes were added, and bead cleanups were performed after each round. A kit-provided positive control reaction and a negative control reaction were included in every sample batch. The final libraries were assessed on an Agilent 4200 TapeStation D1000 ScreenTape, pooled by volume, and quantified by qPCR. Sequencing was performed on an Illumina NextSeq500 using a MidOutput 150-cycle cartridge, with 156 Read1 cycles, 15 Index1 cycles, and the kit custom primers. The pooled library was loaded at approximately 0.97 pM with around 20% PhiX control spiked in. Turning to the authors' computational methods: Vendor-processed data were analyzed in R, and a clonotype was defined as all T cells sharing the same CDR3 nucleotide sequence. In the clone abundance analyses, frequencies were normalized to the 10,000 most abundant clones in each sample. Public T cell clones, averaging fewer than five per sample, were removed before analysis. Tumor-enriched and baseline blood-enriched clonotypes were defined by at least a 32-fold difference in abundance between compartments. Clonotypes expanded or contracted between blood time points were identified with a beta-binomial differential abundance model. Similarity between tumor and blood repertoires was quantified using the Baroni-Urbani and Buser coefficient, and groups were compared with two-tailed Wilcoxon tests in R. TCRdb holds this immuneACCESS table with in-frame rearrangements only. Some clones are missing; in checked studies, unresolved V genes explain under half, and the rest has no known cause. V, J and clone size are those of that table, while D and trimming were read from the DNA. The sample has over 60,000 clones on record, roughly 85% of them singletons. Around 2.5% of the sample goes to the ten largest clones.

The germline V gene yields MDHEN for CDR1 and SYDVKM for CDR2. The junction carries 11 bases between V and J, which are trimmed by 6 bases and 2 bases respectively. The CDR3 numbers 13 residues from cysteine through phenylalanine. The DNA shown is the 39-base CDR3, in frame from base 1. Points the paper makes about the study in general: With a single-armed trial design, the study had no way to address how radiation dose or scheduling affects the TCR repertoire. In blood, the top tumor clonotypes increased between baseline and 2 weeks post-radiation and then shrank by 4 weeks, which suggests that tumor-resident clones expanded only transiently. Because no pretreatment tumor biopsies were available, whether clonotypes were present in the tumor at baseline could not be determined. Dynamics of the blood repertoire were not tracked past 4 weeks after treatment.

The sample's time point label, in plain terms: blood 4 weeks post-SBRT, at nephrectomy. The sample's treatment or condition, from its label and the paper: 15 Gy SBRT to primary tumor, nephrectomy 4 weeks later. Samples came from a clinical trial, in which primary renal cell carcinomas received 15 Gy stereotactic body radiation therapy followed by nephrectomy 4 weeks later. To follow tumor-enriched clonotypes, peripheral blood was collected serially from radiation-treated patients at baseline and again at 2 weeks and 4 weeks after SBRT. All patients had renal cell carcinoma with clear cell pathology. Genomic DNA for TCR sequencing was prepared using the QIAamp DNA Blood Mini Kit (Qiagen). The analyses included only samples that passed all quality control checks. Concerning this clone itself: Its cognate antigen has yet to be identified. Base qualities were left out, and no much larger clone turns up one base away.

The receptor chain draws on TRBV28 and TRBJ2-7; perhaps TRBD1 is the D gene, with 5 bases matching. The TCR was taken from a woman aged 60 to 75 with renal cell carcinoma. The sample was blood, taken from a patient whose treatment included radiotherapy and nephrectomy. The CDR3 protein: CASRPQGTYEQYF. The DNA sequence follows: TGTGCCAGCAGACCCCAGGGAACCTACGAGCAGTACTTC.